This T cell receptor (beta chain) came from a study of T cell responses to AZD1222 COVID-19 vaccine. Findings of the study overall: Recipients of two AZD1222 doses showed rising Spike-specific TCR breadth and depth. White British ancestry dominated among donors, who included more females, and clonal diversity was possibly underestimated.

Clones were sequenced by immunoSEQ multiplex PCR, and TCRdb holds only the in-frame ones, with some missing. The profile shows more than 110,000 clones, roughly 92% of them singletons. This CDR3 is built from 10 residues. Trimming shortened V by 3 bases and J by 5 bases, and 1 base separated the two germline ends. On this clone: What it binds is not known.

The starting material was peripheral blood, obtained on day 0 of AZD1222 vaccination. The sequence derives from an adult in good health. The chain employs TRBV12-3 or TRBV12-4 and TRBJ2-5; no clear D. The CDR3 loop is CASSLETQYF. CDR3 in DNA: TGTGCCAGCAGTTTGGAGACCCAGTACTTC.